This is a list of T cell receptor beta chains from one sample in a study of shared clonotypes between healthy human individuals. TCRdb's copy holds only in-frame clones and misses some; the assay was immunoSEQ multiplex PCR. The sample yields approximately 2.4 million clones, under 97% seen once. The sequenced material came from naive CD4+ T cells sorted from blood. Receptors originate from a young man in good health. Each CDR3 is given with its conserved first and last residue. The D gene is left open where the match is weak. For some rows the clone size is stated as once, few or many, or as a class when expanded; others skip it.

v_call	clone_size	d_call	j_call	cdr3_aa	cdr3_nt
TRBV5-1	NA	NA	TRBJ1-6	CASSAGDTNSPLHF	TGCGCCAGCAGCGCCGGGGACACAAATTCACCCCTCCACTTT
TRBV30	NA	NA	TRBJ1-1	CAWSYSGTEAFF	TGTGCCTGGAGTTACTCCGGCACTGAAGCTTTCTTT
TRBV7-9	NA	TRBD1	TRBJ1-2	CASSLAGTGGYGYTF	TGTGCCAGCAGCTTAGCAGGGACAGGGGGCTATGGCTACACCTTC
TRBV5-6	NA	NA	TRBJ2-7	CASSLIGEQYF	TGTGCCAGCAGCTTAATAGGCGAGCAGTACTTC
TRBV27	NA	NA	TRBJ1-6	CASSSGPYNSPLHF	TGTGCCAGCAGTTCCGGGCCCTATAATTCACCCCTCCACTTT
TRBV7-8	NA	TRBD1	TRBJ1-5	CASSLRGTGGISQPQHF	TGTGCCAGCAGCTTAAGGGGAACAGGGGGCATAAGTCAGCCCCAGCATTTT
TRBV12-5	NA	TRBD1	TRBJ2-1	CASGPPGTGLYNEQFF	TGTGCTAGTGGTCCCCCCGGGACAGGGTTATACAATGAGCAGTTCTTC
TRBV9	NA	TRBD2	TRBJ2-5	CASSPRLAGGLETQYF	TGTGCCAGCAGCCCTCGACTAGCGGGGGGGTTAGAGACCCAGTACTTC
TRBV20-1	few	NA	TRBJ1-2	CSARSGTGYTF	TGCAGTGCTAGGTCAGGGACGGGCTACACCTTC
TRBV15	once	NA	TRBJ1-5	CATSRVLDLAPQHF	TGTGCCACCAGCAGAGTGTTGGACCTAGCGCCCCAGCATTTT
TRBV29-1	NA	NA	TRBJ1-1	CSVEKQMNTEAFF	TGCAGCGTTGAAAAACAGATGAACACTGAAGCTTTCTTT
TRBV6-1	NA	TRBD1	TRBJ1-1	CASRGQGLIGTEAFF	TGTGCCAGCAGAGGACAGGGGTTAATTGGGACTGAAGCTTTCTTT
TRBV30	NA	TRBD2	TRBJ2-1	CAWARLAGINEQFF	TGTGCCTGGGCCCGACTAGCGGGAATCAATGAGCAGTTCTTC
TRBV30	NA	NA	TRBJ1-2	CAWSVKGDYGYTF	TGTGCCTGGAGTGTAAAGGGAGACTATGGCTACACCTTC
TRBV30	NA	NA	TRBJ1-1	CAGTLRATEAFF	TGTGCCGGGACGCTTCGAGCAACTGAAGCTTTCTTT
TRBV5-1	NA	NA	TRBJ2-7	CASSLAGGASYEQYF	TGCGCCAGCAGCTTGGCGGGGGGCGCCTCCTACGAGCAGTACTTC
TRBV9	NA	NA	TRBJ2-3	CASSSRGAAQYF	TGTGCCAGCAGCTCCCGGGGGGCGGCGCAGTATTTT
TRBV5-1	NA	NA	TRBJ2-2	CASSPNGNTGELFF	TGCGCCAGCAGCCCGAATGGGAACACCGGGGAGCTGTTTTTT
TRBV19	NA	NA	TRBJ2-1	CASSMSVAYNEQFF	TGTGCCAGTAGTATGTCGGTAGCCTACAATGAGCAGTTCTTC
TRBV10-3	NA	NA	TRBJ2-1	CAINSGDGEQFF	TGTGCCATCAATTCAGGGGACGGTGAGCAGTTCTTC
TRBV6-1	NA	NA	TRBJ1-2	CASSEDGRGYGYTF	TGTGCCAGCAGTGAAGACGGGAGAGGCTATGGCTACACCTTC
TRBV29-1	NA	NA	TRBJ2-3	CSVGYSADTQYF	TGCAGCGTGGGATACTCCGCAGATACGCAGTATTTT
TRBV18	NA	TRBD2	TRBJ2-7	CASSPGTAGAYEQYF	TGTGCCAGCTCACCGGGAACAGCGGGAGCCTACGAGCAGTACTTC
TRBV4-1	NA	NA	TRBJ2-7	CASSAYLRGRVEQYF	TGCGCCAGCAGCGCTTACCTCCGGGGGAGAGTCGAGCAGTACTTC
TRBV20-1	once	NA	TRBJ2-5	CSGSEETQYF	TGCAGCGGATCTGAGGAGACCCAGTACTTC
TRBV29-1	NA	NA	TRBJ2-5	CSVGTRYQETQYF	TGCAGCGTTGGGACAAGGTACCAAGAGACCCAGTACTTC
TRBV5-4	NA	TRBD1	TRBJ1-3	CASSLWDREDTIYF	TGTGCCAGCAGCTTATGGGACAGGGAGGACACCATATATTTT
TRBV6-1	NA	NA	TRBJ1-5	CASMTGGSNQPQHF	TGTGCCAGCATGACGGGGGGTAGCAATCAGCCCCAGCATTTT
TRBV18	NA	NA	TRBJ2-1	CASSLGQPNEQFF	TGTGCCAGCTCACTAGGACAGCCCAATGAGCAGTTCTTC
TRBV27	NA	TRBD1	TRBJ2-7	CASSFLTGGSYEQYF	TGTGCCAGCAGTTTTTTGACAGGGGGTAGCTACGAGCAGTACTTC